This TCR beta chain was sequenced during a study of T-cell memory formation after mild COVID-19. Overall study context: Each donor largely had its own TCR clusters.

In germline, CDR1 is SGHRS, CDR2 YFSETQ. The V end lost 2 bases, the J end lost 4 bases, and 12 bases lay between the germline ends. The CDR3 extends over 14 amino acids. Study outcomes and limitations: Pre-infection memory contained some responding clones, which suggested that cross-reactive memory had joined. CD4+ contracting clones were found mainly in CM and EM, and CD8+ ones in EMRA.

From the 5' RACE reads, TCRdb called clonotypes with MiXCR, one entry per CDR3 protein. The sample records 560,000 or so distinct CDR3 sequences, roughly 17% being singletons. Of note for this clonotype: As yet, its antigen is unknown.

The sequence came from an adult woman who had mild COVID-19 (a few samples of this study predate the infection). Cell type and time point are not known. Sequencing used PBMCs or a T cell subset sorted from them (not recorded which). The chain employs TRBV5-1 and TRBJ2-5; D possibly corresponds to TRBD2 (6 bases). CDR3: CASSFGRTRETQYF. The CDR3, as DNA: TGCGCCAGCAGCTTTGGGAGGACCCGAGAGACCCAGTACTTC.